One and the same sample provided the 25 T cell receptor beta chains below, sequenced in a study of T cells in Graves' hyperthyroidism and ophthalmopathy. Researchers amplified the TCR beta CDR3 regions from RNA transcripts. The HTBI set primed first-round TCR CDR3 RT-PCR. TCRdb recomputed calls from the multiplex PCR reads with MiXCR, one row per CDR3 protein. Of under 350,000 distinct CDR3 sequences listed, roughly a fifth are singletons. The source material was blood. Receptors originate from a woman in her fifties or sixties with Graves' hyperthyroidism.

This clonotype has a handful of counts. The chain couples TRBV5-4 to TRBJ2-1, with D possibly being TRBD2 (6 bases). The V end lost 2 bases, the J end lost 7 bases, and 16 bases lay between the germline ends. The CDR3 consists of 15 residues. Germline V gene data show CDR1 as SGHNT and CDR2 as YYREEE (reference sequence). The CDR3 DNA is TGTGCCAGCAGCTTTGATCCCGCCGGAGGGAATGAGCAGTTCTTC. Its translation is CASSFDPAGGNEQFF. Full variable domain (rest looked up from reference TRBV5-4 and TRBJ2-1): ETGVTQSPTHLIKTRGQQVTLRCSSQSGHNTVSWYQQALGQGPQFIFQYYREEENGRGNFPPRFSGLQFPNYSSELNVNALELDDSALYLCASSFDPAGGNEQFFGPGTRLTVL.

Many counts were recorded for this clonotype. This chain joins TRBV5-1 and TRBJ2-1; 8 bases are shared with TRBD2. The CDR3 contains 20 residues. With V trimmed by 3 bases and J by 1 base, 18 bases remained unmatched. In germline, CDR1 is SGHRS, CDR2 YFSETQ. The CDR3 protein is CASSSPRAGLGQNSYNEQFF. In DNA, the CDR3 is TGCGCCAGCAGCTCGCCCCGGGCGGGACTAGGTCAGAATTCCTACAATGAGCAGTTCTTC.

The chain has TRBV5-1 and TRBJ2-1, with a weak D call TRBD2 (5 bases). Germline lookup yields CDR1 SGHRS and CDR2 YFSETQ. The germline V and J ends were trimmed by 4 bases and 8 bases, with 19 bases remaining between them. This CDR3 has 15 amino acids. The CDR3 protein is CASSPEGGSIYEQFF. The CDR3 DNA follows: TGCGCCAGCAGCCCCGAAGGAGGCAGCATTTATGAGCAGTTCTTC. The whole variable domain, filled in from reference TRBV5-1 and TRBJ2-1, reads KAGVTQTPRYLIKTRGQQVTLSCSPISGHRSVSWYQQTPGQGLQFLFEYFSETQRNKGNFPGRFSGRQFSNSRSEMNVSTLELGDSALYLCASSPEGGSIYEQFFGPGTRLTVL.

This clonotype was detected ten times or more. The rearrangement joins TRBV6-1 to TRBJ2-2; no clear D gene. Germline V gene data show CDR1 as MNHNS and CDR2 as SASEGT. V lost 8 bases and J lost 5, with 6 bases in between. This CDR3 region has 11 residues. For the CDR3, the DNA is TGTGCCAGCGGTAGAACCGGGGAGCTGTTTTTT. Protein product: CASGRTGELFF.

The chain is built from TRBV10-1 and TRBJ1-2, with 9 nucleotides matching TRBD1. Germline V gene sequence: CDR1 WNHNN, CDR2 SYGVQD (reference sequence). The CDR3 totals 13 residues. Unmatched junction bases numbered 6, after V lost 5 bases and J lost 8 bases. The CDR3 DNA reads TGCGCCAGCAGTTCCGGACAGGGGAGAGGCTACACCTTC. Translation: CASSSGQGRGYTF.

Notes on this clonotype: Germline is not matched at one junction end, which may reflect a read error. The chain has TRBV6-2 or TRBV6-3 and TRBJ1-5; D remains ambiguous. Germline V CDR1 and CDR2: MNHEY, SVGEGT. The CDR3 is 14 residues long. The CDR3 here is CASSFTNSNQPQRF. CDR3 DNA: TGTGCCAGCAGTTTCACAAATAGCAATCAGCCCCAGCGTTTT.

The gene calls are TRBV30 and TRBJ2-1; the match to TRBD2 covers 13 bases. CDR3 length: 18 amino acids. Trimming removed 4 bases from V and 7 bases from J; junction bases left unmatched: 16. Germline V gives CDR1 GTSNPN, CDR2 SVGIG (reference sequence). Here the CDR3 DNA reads TGTGCCTGGACCAGTGCCAGACTGAGACTAGCGGGAGGAAATGAGCAGTTCTTC. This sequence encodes CAWTSARLRLAGGNEQFF.

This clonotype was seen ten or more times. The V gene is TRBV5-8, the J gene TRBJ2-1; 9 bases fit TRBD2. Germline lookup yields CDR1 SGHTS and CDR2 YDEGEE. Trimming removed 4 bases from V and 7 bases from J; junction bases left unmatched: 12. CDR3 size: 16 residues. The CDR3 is CASSGRTLAGMNEQFF. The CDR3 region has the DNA TGTGCCAGCAGCGGGAGGACTCTAGCGGGGATGAATGAGCAGTTCTTC. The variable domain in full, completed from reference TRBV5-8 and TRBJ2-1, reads EAGVTQSPTHLIKTRGQQATLRCSPISGHTSVYWYQQALGLGLQFLLWYDEGEERNRGNFPPRFSGRQFPNYSSELNVNALELEDSALYLCASSGRTLAGMNEQFFGPGTRLTVL.

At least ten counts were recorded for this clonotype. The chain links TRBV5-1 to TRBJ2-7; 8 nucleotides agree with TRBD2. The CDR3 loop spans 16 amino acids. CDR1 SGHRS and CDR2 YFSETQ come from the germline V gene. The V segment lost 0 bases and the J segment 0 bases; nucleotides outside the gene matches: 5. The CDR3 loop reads CASSLEGGRSSYEQYF. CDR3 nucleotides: TGCGCCAGCAGCTTGGAGGGCGGGAGGAGCTCCTACGAGCAGTACTTC.

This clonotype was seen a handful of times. For the CDR3, the DNA is TGTGCCAGCAGTGAAGCGCTACTAGCGGGAGCCAATGAGCAGTTCTTC. This codes for CASSEALLAGANEQFF. The chain is built from TRBV6-1 and TRBJ2-1; TRBD2 matches 11 bases. Germline V gene data show CDR1 as MNHNS and CDR2 as SASEGT. This CDR3 is 16 amino acids long. V gave up 0 bases and J gave up 6 bases; unmatched junction bases: 4.

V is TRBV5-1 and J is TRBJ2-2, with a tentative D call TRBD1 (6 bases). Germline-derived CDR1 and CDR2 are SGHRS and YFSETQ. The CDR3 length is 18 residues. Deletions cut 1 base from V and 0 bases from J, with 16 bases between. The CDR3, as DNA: TGCGCCAGCAGCTTGTCGTTCAGGGGACAAGCGAACACCGGGGAGCTGTTTTTT. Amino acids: CASSLSFRGQANTGELFF.

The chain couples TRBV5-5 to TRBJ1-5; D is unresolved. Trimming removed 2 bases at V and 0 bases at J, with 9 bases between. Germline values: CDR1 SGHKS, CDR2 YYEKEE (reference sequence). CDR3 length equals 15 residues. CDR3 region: CASSLRPDSNQPQHF. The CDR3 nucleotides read TGTGCCAGCAGCTTAAGACCGGATAGCAATCAGCCCCAGCATTTT. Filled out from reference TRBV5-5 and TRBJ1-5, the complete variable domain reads DAGVTQSPTHLIKTRGQQVTLRCSPISGHKSVSWYQQVLGQGPQFIFQYYEKEERGRGNFPDRFSARQFPNYSSELNVNALLLGDSALYLCASSLRPDSNQPQHFGDGTRLSIL.

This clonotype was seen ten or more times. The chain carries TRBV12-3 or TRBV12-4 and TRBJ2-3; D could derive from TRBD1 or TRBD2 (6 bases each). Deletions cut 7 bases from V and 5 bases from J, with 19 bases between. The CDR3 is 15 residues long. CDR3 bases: TGTGCCAGCATCAATGGGTTTAGGGGGGTAGATACGCAGTATTTT. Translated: CASINGFRGVDTQYF.

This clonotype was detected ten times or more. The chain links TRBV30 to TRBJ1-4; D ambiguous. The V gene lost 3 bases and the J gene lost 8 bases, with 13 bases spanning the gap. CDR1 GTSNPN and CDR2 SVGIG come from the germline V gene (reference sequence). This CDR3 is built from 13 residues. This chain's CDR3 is CAWSRGRQEKLFF. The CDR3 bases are TGTGCCTGGAGCCGAGGGCGTCAAGAAAAACTGTTTTTT.

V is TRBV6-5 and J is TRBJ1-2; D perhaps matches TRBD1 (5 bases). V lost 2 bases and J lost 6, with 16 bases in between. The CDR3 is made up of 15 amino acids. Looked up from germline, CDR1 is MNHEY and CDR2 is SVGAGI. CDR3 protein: CASSYTGAGSDGYTF. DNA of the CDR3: TGTGCCAGCAGTTACACCGGGGCAGGCTCAGATGGCTACACCTTC.

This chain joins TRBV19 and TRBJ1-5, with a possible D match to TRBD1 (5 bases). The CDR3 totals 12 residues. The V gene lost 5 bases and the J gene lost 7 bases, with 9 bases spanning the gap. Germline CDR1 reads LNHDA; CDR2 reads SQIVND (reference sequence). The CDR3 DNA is TGTGCCAGTAGTTGGGGGGTACAGCCCCAGCATTTT. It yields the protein CASSWGVQPQHF.

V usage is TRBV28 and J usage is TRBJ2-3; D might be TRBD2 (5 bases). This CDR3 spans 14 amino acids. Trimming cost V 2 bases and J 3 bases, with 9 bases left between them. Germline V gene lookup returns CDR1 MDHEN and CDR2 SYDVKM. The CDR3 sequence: CASSLRTSTDTQYF. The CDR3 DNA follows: TGTGCCAGCAGTTTACGGACTTCAACAGATACGCAGTATTTT.

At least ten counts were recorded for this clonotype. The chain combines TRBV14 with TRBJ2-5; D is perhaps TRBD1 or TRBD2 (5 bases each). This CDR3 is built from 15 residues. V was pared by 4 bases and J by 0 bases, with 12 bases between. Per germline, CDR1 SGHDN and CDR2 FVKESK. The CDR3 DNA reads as TGTGCCAGCAGCCCAGGGACCTGGTACCAAGAGACCCAGTACTTC. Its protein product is CASSPGTWYQETQYF.

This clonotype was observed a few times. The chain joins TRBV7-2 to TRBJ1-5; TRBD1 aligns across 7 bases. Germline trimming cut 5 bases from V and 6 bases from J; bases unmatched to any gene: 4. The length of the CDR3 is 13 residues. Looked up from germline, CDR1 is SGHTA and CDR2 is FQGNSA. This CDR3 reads CASSTDRVQPQHF. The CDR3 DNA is TGTGCCAGCAGCACCGACAGGGTTCAGCCCCAGCATTTT.

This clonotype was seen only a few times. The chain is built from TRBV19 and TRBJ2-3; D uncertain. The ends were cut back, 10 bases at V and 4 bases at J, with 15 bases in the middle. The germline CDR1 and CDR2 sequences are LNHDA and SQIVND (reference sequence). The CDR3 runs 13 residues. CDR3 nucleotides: TGTGCCACCGGACCCGTTATAGCAGATACGCAGTATTTT. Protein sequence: CATGPVIADTQYF.

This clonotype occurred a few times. The CDR3 DNA reads as TGTGCCAGCAGACGCCAGGGGGGAATTACAGATACGCAGTATTTT. Protein: CASRRQGGITDTQYF. The chain uses TRBV12-3 or TRBV12-4 and TRBJ2-3, with D maybe TRBD1 (7 bases). The length of the CDR3 is 15 residues. V gave up 6 bases and J gave up 3 bases, with 16 bases separating them.

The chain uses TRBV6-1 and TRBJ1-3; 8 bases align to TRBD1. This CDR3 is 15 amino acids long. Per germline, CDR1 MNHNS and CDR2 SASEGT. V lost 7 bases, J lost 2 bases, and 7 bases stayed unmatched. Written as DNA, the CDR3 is TGTGCCAGCACCGGACAGGGAGTACCTGGAAACACCATATATTTT. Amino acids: CASTGQGVPGNTIYF.

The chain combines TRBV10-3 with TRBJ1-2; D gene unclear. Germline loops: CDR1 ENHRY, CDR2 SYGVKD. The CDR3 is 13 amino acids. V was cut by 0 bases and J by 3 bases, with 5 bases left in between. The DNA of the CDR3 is TGTGCCATCAGTGAGTCGGACTACTATGGCTACACCTTC. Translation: CAISESDYYGYTF.

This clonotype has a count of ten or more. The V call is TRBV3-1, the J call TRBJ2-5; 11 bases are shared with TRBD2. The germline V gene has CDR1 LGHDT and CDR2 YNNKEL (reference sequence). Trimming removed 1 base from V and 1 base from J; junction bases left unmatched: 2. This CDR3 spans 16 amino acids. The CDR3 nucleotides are TGTGCCAGCAGCCAAGGACTAGCGGGGTCCCAAGAGACCCAGTACTTC. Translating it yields CASSQGLAGSQETQYF.

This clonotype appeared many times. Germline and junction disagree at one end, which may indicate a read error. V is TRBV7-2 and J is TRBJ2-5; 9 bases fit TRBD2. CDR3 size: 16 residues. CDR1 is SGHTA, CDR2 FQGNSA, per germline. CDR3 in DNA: TGTGCCAGCAGCCGAAGTAGCGGGGGAATGCAAGAGAGCCAGTACTTC. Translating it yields CASSRSSGGMQESQYF.